The 28 T cell receptor beta chains below come from one sample, sequenced in a study of blood T cell repertoires in COVID-19. Sequenced by immunoSEQ multiplex PCR; TCRdb stores in-frame clones only, minus some. This repertoire shows about 250,000 clones, about 82% found once; its top ten account for just under 6.5%. Sequencing was carried out using peripheral blood. The receptors were sampled from a woman in her sixties with active or convalescent COVID-19.

The rearrangement uses TRBV6-5 and TRBJ2-7; TRBD1 aligns across 10 bases. With 4 bases clipped from V and 5 bases from J, the junction kept 5 bases outside the gene matches. Germline CDR1 and CDR2: MNHEY and SVGAGI. The CDR3 sequence is 14 residues long. The CDR3, as DNA: TGTGCCAGCAGTTCCTGGGACAGGGGAAACGAGCAGTACTTC. It translates to CASSSWDRGNEQYF.

J is TRBJ2-7 and V is TRBV6-5; D may be TRBD2 (6 bases). Germline loops: CDR1 MNHEY, CDR2 SVGAGI. V lost 7 bases and J 3 bases, leaving 19 bases between the germline ends. This CDR3 is built from 15 residues. CDR3 coding DNA: TGTGCCAGCAACCTCCGGGACTCCGAATTCTACGAGCAGTACGTC. Translation gives CASNLRDSEFYEQYV.

The chain is built from TRBV28 and TRBJ2-2, with unresolved D. The germline gives CDR1 MDHEN, CDR2 SYDVKM. V was clipped by 3 bases and J by 0 bases, with 11 bases between them. This CDR3 spans 16 amino acids. The CDR3 nucleotides read TGTGCCAGCAGTTTCGTACTTCCTCCGAACACCGGGGAGCTGTTTTTT. This gives the protein CASSFVLPPNTGELFF.

The chain links TRBV24-1 to TRBJ2-7; 8 bases fit TRBD1. The germline V gene has CDR1 KGHDR and CDR2 SFDVKD. CDR3 length: 16 residues. The V segment lost 4 bases and the J segment 6 bases; nucleotides outside the gene matches: 13. Here the CDR3 reads CATSDWLDRGCSEQYF. Here the CDR3 DNA reads TGTGCCACCAGTGACTGGCTAGACAGGGGTTGTTCCGAGCAGTACTTC.

The chain couples TRBV6-5 to TRBJ1-1, with D possibly TRBD1 on 6 matching bases. V was shortened by 2 bases and J by 1 base, with 14 bases between the two germline ends. Germline CDR1 is MNHEY and CDR2 is SVGAGI. The CDR3 spans 16 residues. The CDR3 region is CASSYGGGAGNTEAFF. The CDR3 DNA reads TGTGCCAGCAGTTACGGCGGGGGGGCAGGGAACACTGAAGCTTTCTTT.

This clone was counted only a few times. The chain uses TRBV18 and TRBJ2-7; D perhaps matches TRBD2 (6 bases). CDR3 length equals 17 residues. Germline-derived CDR1 and CDR2 are KGHSH and LQKENI. V lost 3 bases to trimming and J lost 3 bases, with 21 bases between them. The DNA for the CDR3 is TGTGCCAGCTCACCCGGAGGGGAACCGCCGACCTACTACGAGCAGTACTTC. Amino acids: CASSPGGEPPTYYEQYF.

V and J are TRBV29-1 and TRBJ2-7; D is undetermined. Germline loops: CDR1 SQVTM, CDR2 ANQGSEA. The CDR3 length is 14 residues. The V gene lost 1 base and the J gene lost 3 bases, with 13 bases spanning the gap. Here the CDR3 reads CSVEGHPPYYEQYF. CDR3 nucleotide sequence: TGCAGCGTTGAAGGACACCCACCTTACTACGAGCAGTACTTC.

The CDR3: CASSWDRGYGYTF. The CDR3, as DNA: TGCGCCAGCAGCTGGGACAGGGGATATGGCTACACCTTC. V and J are TRBV5-1 and TRBJ1-2; TRBD1 aligns across 10 bases. The V segment lost 3 bases and the J segment 5 bases; nucleotides outside the gene matches: 1. Germline CDR1 reads SGHRS; CDR2 reads YFSETQ. This CDR3 spans 13 amino acids.

The J gene is TRBJ1-2, the V gene TRBV9; D gene ambiguous. Germline V lookup: CDR1 SGDLS, CDR2 YYNGEE. The V gene lost 3 bases and the J gene lost 0 bases, with 12 bases spanning the gap. This CDR3 is built from 15 residues. The CDR3 is CASSDLRGANYGYTF. The CDR3 coding sequence is TGTGCCAGCAGCGACCTCAGAGGAGCTAACTATGGCTACACCTTC. The entire variable domain, with the rest obtained from reference TRBV9 and TRBJ1-2, is as follows: DSGVTQTPKHLITATGQRVTLRCSPRSGDLSVYWYQQSLDQGLQFLIQYYNGEERAKGNILERFSAQQFPDLHSELNLSSLELGDSALYFCASSDLRGANYGYTFGSGTRLTVV.

The chain uses TRBV5-6 and TRBJ2-1, with no clear D. V was trimmed by 0 bases and J by 2 bases, leaving 9 bases between them. The CDR3 is made up of 15 amino acids. CDR1 and CDR2 from the germline V gene are SGHDT and YYEEEE. The CDR3 is CASSLVSSAYNEQFF. The CDR3 nucleotides are TGTGCCAGCAGCTTGGTGTCCAGCGCCTACAATGAGCAGTTCTTC.

The chain recombines TRBV6-5 with TRBJ2-4; a weak D match, TRBD2 (7 bases). CDR1 and CDR2 from the germline V gene are MNHEY and SVGAGI. Trimming cost V 4 bases and J 8 bases, with 12 bases left between them. The CDR3 sequence is 13 residues long. As DNA, the CDR3 is TGTGCCAGCAGTTTGGGGAGGGGGTACATTCAGTACTTC. It is translated as CASSLGRGYIQYF.

This clone was picked up one time. V is TRBV10-3 and J is TRBJ2-1, with a tentative D call TRBD1 (6 bases). V lost 3 bases to trimming and J lost 1 base, with 16 bases between them. Germline CDR1 reads ENHRY; CDR2 reads SYGVKD. CDR3 length equals 17 residues. The CDR3 loop reads CAISDPIVRGSYNEQFF. DNA for the CDR3: TGTGCCATCAGTGACCCTATAGTTAGGGGGTCCTACAATGAGCAGTTCTTC.

As DNA, the CDR3 is TGTGCCAGTAGTTCTACCGGGACAGGGAACCAAGAGACCCAGTACTTC. This codes for CASSSTGTGNQETQYF. This rearrangement joins TRBV19 to TRBJ2-5; TRBD1 matches at 9 bases. Germline-derived CDR1 and CDR2 are LNHDA and SQIVND (reference sequence). The CDR3 length is 16 residues. Trimming at V came to 5 bases and at J to 0 bases, leaving 7 bases not matched to a gene. Combining the CDR3 with reference TRBV19 and TRBJ2-5 gives the whole variable domain DGGITQSPKYLFRKEGQNVTLSCEQNLNHDAMYWYRQDPGQGLRLIYYSQIVNDFQKGDIAEGYSVSREKKESFPLTVTSAQKNPTAFYLCASSSTGTGNQETQYFGPGTRLLVL.

The chain carries TRBV5-1 and TRBJ2-3; D ambiguous. CDR1 is SGHRS, CDR2 YFSETQ, per germline. Trimming removed 0 bases from V and 0 bases from J, with 8 bases in between. The CDR3 consists of 15 residues. The CDR3: CASSLGLISTDTQYF. In nucleotides, the CDR3 is TGCGCCAGCAGCTTGGGACTCATTAGCACAGATACGCAGTATTTT.

This clone is a singleton in its sample. V gene TRBV28 combines with J gene TRBJ2-1; TRBD2 matches 16 bases. Germline V gene lookup returns CDR1 MDHEN and CDR2 SYDVKM. This CDR3 is built from 20 residues. Losses at the gene ends were 3 bases for V and 0 bases for J; bases not matched to a gene: 8. CDR3 in amino acids: CASSFPGLAGGRASYNEQFF. The CDR3 coding sequence is TGTGCCAGCAGTTTCCCGGGACTAGCGGGAGGGAGAGCCTCCTACAATGAGCAGTTCTTC.

The chain employs TRBV5-1 and TRBJ1-2, with TRBD1 matching 7 bases. The trim removed 6 bases at V and 4 bases at J, leaving 9 bases unmatched. CDR1 is SGHRS, CDR2 YFSETQ, per germline. The CDR3 is made up of 14 amino acids. Written as DNA, the CDR3 is TGCGCCAGCACCCCGGCGGGACAGCTCTATGGCTACACCTTC. Its translation: CASTPAGQLYGYTF.

The rearrangement uses TRBV5-4 and TRBJ2-7; 13 positions agree with TRBD2. V lost 4 bases to trimming and J lost 3 bases; unmatched junction nucleotides: 7. This CDR3 has 16 amino acids. Germline CDR1 reads SGHNT; CDR2 reads YYREEE (reference sequence). Here the CDR3 reads CASSPPGLAGLYEQYF. In nucleotides, the CDR3 is TGTGCCAGCAGCCCACCGGGACTAGCGGGACTCTACGAGCAGTACTTC.

The chain is built from TRBV6-4 and TRBJ2-1; weak D call: TRBD2 (6 bases). The CDR3 has 15 amino acids. Germline lookup yields CDR1 MRHNA and CDR2 SNTAGT. Between the trimmed V and J ends, which lost 8 bases and 6 bases, there was a span of 20 bases. CDR3: CASPRRGPPFNEQFF. The CDR3 DNA sequence: TGTGCCAGCCCGAGGCGGGGCCCGCCGTTCAATGAGCAGTTCTTC.

The CDR3 coding sequence is TGTGCCAGCAATCCCGACAGGGGGTTATGGAATGAGCAGTTCTTC. Protein sequence: CASNPDRGLWNEQFF. This sequence joins TRBV2 and TRBJ2-1; TRBD1 matches at 9 bases. This CDR3 has 15 residues. Germline V CDR1 and CDR2: SNHLY, FYNNEI. V trimming: 7 bases; J trimming: 7 bases; junction bases outside the gene matches: 11.

This clone showed up many times. The CDR3: CATTKGNSPLHF. CDR3 sequence (DNA): TGTGCCACGACGAAGGGGAATTCACCCCTCCACTTT. The chain carries TRBV28 and TRBJ1-6; a possible D gene is TRBD1 (5 bases). The germline CDR1 and CDR2 sequences are MDHEN and SYDVKM. V was clipped by 10 bases and J by 7 bases, with 11 bases between them. CDR3 length equals 12 residues.

The chain employs TRBV29-1 and TRBJ2-5, with D maybe TRBD2 (5 bases). The germline V gene has CDR1 SQVTM and CDR2 ANQGSEA. The CDR3 runs 14 residues. Trimming removed 0 bases from V and 5 bases from J, with 13 bases in between. The CDR3 loop reads CSVEDPRSGETQYF. The CDR3 nucleotides are TGCAGCGTTGAAGACCCGCGTTCGGGGGAGACCCAGTACTTC.

The chain carries TRBV6-5 and TRBJ2-7; 9 positions agree with TRBD1. The CDR3 runs to 13 residues. Unmatched junction bases numbered 11, after V lost 11 bases and J lost 6 bases. Germline V gives CDR1 MNHEY, CDR2 SVGAGI. The CDR3 coding sequence is TGTGCCGTAACCCGGGACAGGGCACGCGAGCAGTACTTC. Amino acid sequence: CAVTRDRAREQYF.

This clone came up many times. The chain links TRBV2 to TRBJ2-1; TRBD2 matches at 10 bases. The germline gives CDR1 SNHLY, CDR2 FYNNEI. This CDR3 comprises 15 residues. Trimming took 6 bases from V and 0 from J; bases not matched to a gene: 2. The CDR3 is CASRASGSSYNEQFF. The CDR3 DNA is TGTGCCAGCAGGGCTAGCGGGAGCTCCTACAATGAGCAGTTCTTC.

This clone showed up just once. The CDR3 sequence is CASSARTSDLNEQFF. DNA for the CDR3: TGTGCCAGCTCCGCCAGGACTAGTGACTTAAATGAGCAGTTCTTC. This chain connects TRBV18 to TRBJ2-1; 7 bases agree with TRBD2. Trimming removed 6 bases from V and 7 bases from J; junction bases left unmatched: 12. Per the germline V gene, CDR1 is KGHSH and CDR2 is LQKENI. CDR3 length: 15 residues.

CDR3 coding DNA: TGTGCCAGCTGGGGGGGAGGGGAGCAGTTCTTC. Its translation is CASWGGGEQFF. The rearrangement uses TRBV27 and TRBJ2-1, with 7 bases fitting TRBD2. Germline CDR1 and CDR2: MNHEY and SMNVEV (reference sequence). The CDR3 spans 11 residues. V was clipped by 8 bases and J by 10 bases; unmatched bases: 5.

The J gene is TRBJ2-5, the V gene TRBV7-6; D may be TRBD1 (5 bases). Germline values: CDR1 SGHVS, CDR2 FNYEAQ. CDR3 size: 19 residues. V was shortened by 1 base and J by 2 bases, with 23 bases between the two germline ends. CDR3 in amino acids: CASSLELGLGRDPQETQYF. The CDR3 bases are TGTGCCAGCAGCTTAGAACTTGGCCTGGGCAGGGATCCTCAAGAGACCCAGTACTTC.

The V and J genes are TRBV21-1 and TRBJ1-2; the D call in the table, TRBD1, was not verified against the DNA. TRBV21-1 is an annotated pseudogene. The CDR3 runs to 17 residues. The CDR3 loop is CASSKQGQGASSYGYTF. In nucleotides, the CDR3 is TGTGCCAGCAGCAAACAGGGACAGGGGGCTAGTAGCTATGGCTACACCTTC.

CDR3 loop: CSVESPPLAGQYEQFF. The CDR3 DNA reads as TGCAGCGTTGAATCCCCCCCCTTAGCGGGACAGTATGAGCAGTTCTTC. This chain joins TRBV29-1 and TRBJ2-1, with a tentative D call TRBD2 (8 bases). This CDR3 is built from 16 residues. Trimming took 2 bases from V and 8 from J, leaving 22 bases between them. Looked up from germline, CDR1 is SQVTM and CDR2 is ANQGSEA.